This TCR beta chain was sequenced during a study of shared clonotypes between healthy human individuals. Study overall: Used for every donor were three CD4 naive, three CD4 memory, two CD8 naive and one CD8 memory plate.

The study's findings and limits: Sorted-subset sequencing was shown by rarefaction to be incomplete despite large depth. Expectations were that clonotype sharing among donors would be affected by sequencing depth. Lower generation probabilities were found for non-shared clonotypes than for those shared by all four donors.

Trimming pared 5 bases from V and 3 bases from J, leaving 14 bases between. CDR3 size: 14 residues. The germline V gene encodes CDR1 LNHDA and CDR2 SQIVND (reference sequence). Concerning this clone: Antigen: not known.

CD8 cells classed as naive were CD45RO-negative and positively selected for CCR7, excluding terminally differentiated effector memory CD45RA+ cells. This table comes from immunoSEQ multiplex PCR, and its TCRdb copy is limited to in-frame clones, with some not included. The repertoire includes approximately 2,200,000 clones, 85% to 95% of them detected once, and around 1.7% sits in the top ten. Sequenced sample: naive CD8+ T cells from PBMCs. The receptor's source is a man between 18 and 35 years old in good health. Some clones in this sample may be carry-over from other donors' samples. The chain has TRBV19 and TRBJ2-7, with D possibly called TRBD1 or TRBD2 (7 bases each). The CDR3 nucleotides are TGTGCCAGTAGTTTTGACAGGGAGGGCTACGAGCAGTACTTC. This sequence encodes CASSFDREGYEQYF.